A selection of T cell receptor beta chains follows, all from one sample in a study of OX40 agonist ivuxolimab in advanced cancers. The table came from immunoSEQ multiplex PCR; TCRdb's copy has only in-frame clones and leaves some out. The sample lists around 94,000 clones, about 90% occurring once. Sequences were derived from CD4+ or CD8+ T cells sorted from blood, sampled in a trial of the OX40 agonist ivuxolimab. The receptors come from an adult with an advanced solid tumor such as melanoma, head and neck, liver or kidney cancer. CDR3s include the opening cysteine and the closing phenylalanine or tryptophan. The order of the fields is D gene, V gene, clone size, J gene, CDR3 DNA, CDR3 protein. D genes are given only for firm matches. Size is stated for part of the rows, as once, few or many counts, or as a class when the clone is expanded.

>TRBD2|TRBV29-1|once|TRBJ2-1
TGCAGCGCCCCAGGTGCCAGCGGGAGGTTCGCTGAGCAGTTCTTC
CSAPGASGRFAEQFF
>.|TRBV7-2|.|TRBJ2-7
TGTGCCAGCAGGCCTGGGCGGGGTCCCTACGAGCAGTACTTC
CASRPGRGPYEQYF
>.|TRBV11-3|.|TRBJ2-2
TGTGCCAGCAGCGTAGACCGGCCGAACACCGGGGAGCTGTTTTTT
CASSVDRPNTGELFF
>.|TRBV9|.|TRBJ2-7
TGTGCCGAGGGGGAGCGGGTTTCCTACGAGCAGTACTTC
CAEGERVSYEQYF
>.|TRBV7-3|.|TRBJ2-1
TGTGCCAGCAGCTTACGATTCGGGACGTACAATGAGCAGTTCTTC
CASSLRFGTYNEQFF
>TRBD1|TRBV7-9|.|TRBJ2-6
TGTGCCAGCAGCGGTCCGGGGACAGGGGGTTCTGGGGCCAACGTCCTGACTTTC
CASSGPGTGGSGANVLTF
>.|TRBV27|.|TRBJ1-1
TGTGCCAGCAGGATTGGACAGACGAACACTGAAGCTTTCTTT
CASRIGQTNTEAFF
>TRBD2|TRBV4-3|.|TRBJ2-3
TGCGCCAGCAGCCAAGAGTTCGGGGGGGCAGATACGCAGTATTTT
CASSQEFGGADTQYF
>.|TRBV6-5|.|TRBJ2-2
TGTGCCAGCAGTTACTCGAGTCCGACCCAAGACGAGCTGTTTTTT
CASSYSSPTQDELFF
>.|TRBV7-9|.|TRBJ2-3
TGTGCCAGCAGCTGGGCAGATACGCAGTATTTT
CASSWADTQYF
>.|TRBV19|.|TRBJ2-1
TGTGCCAGTAGTGCCCATAGCGTCAACAATGAGCAGTTCTTC
CASSAHSVNNEQFF
>.|TRBV7-6|.|TRBJ2-1
TGTGCCAGCAGCCTACTCGGTGAGCAGTTCTTC
CASSLLGEQFF
>.|TRBV7-2|once|TRBJ2-5
TGTGCCAGCAGCCCCCCAGGAAGGATCCAAGAGACCCAGTACTTC
CASSPPGRIQETQYF
>.|TRBV7-2|.|TRBJ2-3
TGTGCCAGCAGCTTCCTCCGCGGGCTGAACACAGATACGCAGTATTTT
CASSFLRGLNTDTQYF
>TRBD1|TRBV10-3|.|TRBJ1-5
TGTGCCATCAGTGAAACGGGACAGGGGTATAGCAATCAGCCCCAGCATTTT
CAISETGQGYSNQPQHF
>.|TRBV4-3|.|TRBJ1-2
TGCGCCAGCAGCCAAACTCCGGGACAATCAGGGTACACCTTC
CASSQTPGQSGYTF
>TRBD2|TRBV7-2|.|TRBJ2-1
TGTGCCAGCAGCCCGAACTCTCTAGCGGGAGCGTCGCAGTTCTTC
CASSPNSLAGASQFF
>TRBD2|TRBV5-5|.|TRBJ2-3
TGTGCCAGCAGGGAGGGACTAGCGGGAGTGGTAGATACGCAGTATTTT
CASREGLAGVVDTQYF
>.|TRBV4-2|.|TRBJ2-2
TGTGCCAGCAGCCCCCAAGGGGGGAAGGGCACCGGGGAGCTGTTTTTT
CASSPQGGKGTGELFF
>.|TRBV13|.|TRBJ2-7
TGTGCCAGCTCAATGGGCGGGGTCACCGGCTACGAGCAGTACTTC
CASSMGGVTGYEQYF
>.|TRBV28|.|TRBJ1-2
TGTGCCAGCAGCAACCTCCGACGGGGCTATGGCTACACCTTC
CASSNLRRGYGYTF
>.|TRBV5-1|once|TRBJ2-7
TGCGCCAGCAGATCTTCCTACGAGCAGTACTTC
CASRSSYEQYF
>.|TRBV5-4|.|TRBJ2-3
TGTGCCAGCAGCTCGGACTACCTCACAGATACGCAGTATTTT
CASSSDYLTDTQYF
>.|TRBV7-9|.|TRBJ2-1
TGTGCCAGCAGCTTCATTAGCGAACACTACAATGAGCAGTTCTTC
CASSFISEHYNEQFF
>.|TRBV4-3|.|TRBJ2-3
TGCGCCAGCAGCCCCCGGGTCAGTAACACAGATACGCAGTATTTT
CASSPRVSNTDTQYF
>.|TRBV9|.|TRBJ1-1
TGTGCCAGCAGCGTAGGACACATGAACACTGAAGCTTTCTTT
CASSVGHMNTEAFF
>.|TRBV9|.|TRBJ1-1
TGTGCCAGCAGCGTGCAGGGAATGAACACTGAAGCTTTCTTT
CASSVQGMNTEAFF
>TRBD1|TRBV27|.|TRBJ1-1
TGTGCCAGCAGTCAAAACAGGGGGCAGCTACTTGCCACTGAAGCTTTCTTT
CASSQNRGQLLATEAFF
>.|TRBV30|.|TRBJ1-1
TGTGCCTGGGGGCCCAGGGGCTTCCACACTGAAGCTTTCTTT
CAWGPRGFHTEAFF
>TRBD1|TRBV30|.|TRBJ1-3
TGTGCCTGGAGTCCGGGACAGCTTAAGGGAAACACCATATATTTT
CAWSPGQLKGNTIYF
>TRBD2|TRBV10-2|.|TRBJ2-5
TGCGCCAGCGCCCGGGGGCGAGGACTAGCGGGAGGTTTCCAAGAGACCCAGTACTTC
CASARGRGLAGGFQETQYF
>.|TRBV5-1|.|TRBJ2-1
TGCGCCAGCAGCCTTCCCGGGTCACGCGGCGATGAGCAGTTCTTC
CASSLPGSRGDEQFF
>.|TRBV2|.|TRBJ1-1
TGTGCCAGCAGTGCGGGGACCGGACGCAACCACCCCTTTGAAGCTTTCTTT
CASSAGTGRNHPFEAFF
>.|TRBV5-4|.|TRBJ1-4
TGTGCCAGCAGCTTCCAGGGTGCAGGCGAAAAACTGTTTTTT
CASSFQGAGEKLFF
>.|TRBV18|.|TRBJ2-6
TGTGCCAGCTCACAGGCTGGGGCCAACGTCCTGACTTTC
CASSQAGANVLTF
>.|TRBV14|.|TRBJ1-2
TGTGCCAGCAGCCAAGATATGCGGGGGTATGGCTACACCTTC
CASSQDMRGYGYTF
>.|TRBV18|.|TRBJ1-3
TGTGCCAGCTCACCACGGTACATGACCTCCTCTGGAAACACCATATATTTT
CASSPRYMTSSGNTIYF
>TRBD1|TRBV4-1|.|TRBJ2-2
TGCGCCAGCAGCCCCCGACAGGGGACCGGGGAGCTGTTTTTT
CASSPRQGTGELFF
>TRBD2|TRBV6-5|.|TRBJ2-5
TGTGCCAGCAGTTACTCCCCCGGGGGGGTCCAAGAGACCCAGTACTTC
CASSYSPGGVQETQYF
>TRBD1|TRBV5-6|.|TRBJ1-3
TGTGCCAGCAGCTTGGCCTGGGACAGCTCTGGAAACACCATATATTTT
CASSLAWDSSGNTIYF
>.|TRBV5-3|.|TRBJ2-4
TGTGCCAGAAGCTTGCGAGGGAGGCTAGCCAAAAACATTCAGTACTTC
CARSLRGRLAKNIQYF
>TRBD1|TRBV4-3|.|TRBJ1-4
TGCGCCAGCAGCCAAAGTGAGCACAGGGGGCTGGAAAAACTGTTTTTT
CASSQSEHRGLEKLFF
>.|TRBV7-2|few|TRBJ1-5
TGTGCCAGCAGCTTAGGGAATAGCAATCAGCCCCAGCATTTT
CASSLGNSNQPQHF
>TRBD1|TRBV30|.|TRBJ1-6
TGTGCCTGGAAGGACAGGCGGGATTCACCCCTCCACTTT
CAWKDRRDSPLHF
>TRBD2|TRBV9|.|TRBJ2-3
TGTGCCAGCAGCGTAGGGATGGCGGGAGGAGATACGCAGTATTTT
CASSVGMAGGDTQYF
>TRBD1|TRBV2|.|TRBJ1-2
TGTGCCAGCAGTGTAGCCGACTTCGACAGGGAACACTATGGCTACACCTTC
CASSVADFDREHYGYTF
>.|TRBV28|.|TRBJ2-7
TGTGCCAGCAGTTTAAGAATTCTGGTGACGGGACCTAGCTCCTACGAGCAGTACTTC
CASSLRILVTGPSSYEQYF